The next 32 T cell receptor beta chains were all read from a single sample in a study of shared clonotypes between healthy human individuals. The method was immunoSEQ multiplex PCR; TCRdb's version includes in-frame clones alone and lacks a portion of them. The sample consists of 2 million to 2.5 million clones, around 92% of them appearing once. The specimen sequenced was naive CD4+ T cells from PBMCs. Specified subset: CD45RA+ positively selected. The source is a man aged 18 to 35 in good health. Some clones in this sample may be carry-over from other donors' samples.

This chain links TRBV4-1 with TRBJ2-3, with 13 bases identical to TRBD2. The CDR3 consists of 17 residues. Per the germline V gene, CDR1 is MGHRA and CDR2 is YSYEKL. After removal of 1 base from V and 2 bases from J, the junction contained 3 bases not matched to a gene. The CDR3 DNA follows: TGCGCCAGCAGCCAAGGGGGACTAGCGGGGAACACAGATACGCAGTATTTT. It encodes CASSQGGLAGNTDTQYF.

The sample holds one count of this clone. The same CDR3 also results from other DNA sequences found in this sample. This rearrangement joins TRBV5-1 to TRBJ2-7; weak D call: TRBD2 (5 bases). Germline V gene sequence: CDR1 SGHRS, CDR2 YFSETQ. The CDR3 length is 14 residues. The V gene lost 2 bases and the J gene lost 2 bases, with 11 bases spanning the gap. The CDR3, as DNA: TGCGCCAGCAGCTTCAGCGGTCCCACCTACGAGCAGTACTTC. This encodes CASSFSGPTYEQYF.

The V and J genes are TRBV2 and TRBJ2-7, with no clear D. This CDR3 is built from 14 residues. V lost 7 bases, J lost 2 bases, and 15 bases lay in between. Germline V gives CDR1 SNHLY, CDR2 FYNNEI. Here the CDR3 DNA reads TGTGCCAGCATGTCAAGGCTGCACACCTACGAGCAGTACTTC. Translation gives CASMSRLHTYEQYF.

V usage is TRBV9 and J usage is TRBJ1-4; TRBD1 is a possible D gene (5 bases). The V end was cut by 2 bases, the J end by 8 bases, with 16 bases between. The CDR3 has 15 residues. The germline V gene has CDR1 SGDLS and CDR2 YYNGEE. The CDR3 region is CASSVDQTRGEKLFF. As DNA, the CDR3 is TGTGCCAGCAGCGTTGACCAGACCCGGGGGGAAAAACTGTTTTTT. Full variable domain (outside the CDR3, taken from reference TRBV9 and TRBJ1-4): DSGVTQTPKHLITATGQRVTLRCSPRSGDLSVYWYQQSLDQGLQFLIQYYNGEERAKGNILERFSAQQFPDLHSELNLSSLELGDSALYFCASSVDQTRGEKLFFGSGTQLSVL.

This clone was seen only once. The V and J genes are TRBV6-5 and TRBJ2-1; D remains ambiguous. Germline V gene data show CDR1 as MNHEY and CDR2 as SVGAGI. This CDR3 is built from 15 residues. Trimming removed 6 bases from V and 10 bases from J, with 22 bases in between. The CDR3 protein is CASSPRFATPEEQFF. The CDR3 bases are TGTGCCAGCAGCCCCCGTTTCGCCACACCAGAAGAGCAGTTCTTC.

This clone is a singleton in its sample. The V call is TRBV5-4, the J call TRBJ1-1, with 7 bases matching TRBD1. The CDR3 contains 15 residues. V lost 4 bases, J lost 0 bases, and 6 bases stayed unmatched. Germline CDR1 SGHNT, CDR2 YYREEE (reference sequence). CDR3 loop: CASSLSGQMNTEAFF. CDR3 nucleotide sequence: TGTGCCAGCAGCCTATCGGGACAGATGAACACTGAAGCTTTCTTT.

The rearrangement links TRBV5-6 to TRBJ1-1; 7 positions match TRBD1. The CDR3 spans 14 residues. V lost 4 bases, J lost 3 bases, and 6 bases stayed unmatched. In germline, CDR1 is SGHDT, CDR2 YYEEEE. The CDR3 loop reads CASSRDREDTEAFF. CDR3 sequence (DNA): TGTGCCAGCAGCCGTGACAGGGAAGACACTGAAGCTTTCTTT.

V usage is TRBV5-1 and J usage is TRBJ1-1, with 10 nucleotides matching TRBD1. The CDR3 is made up of 15 amino acids. With 3 bases clipped from V and 7 bases from J, the junction kept 9 bases outside the gene matches. The germline gives CDR1 SGHRS, CDR2 YFSETQ. DNA for the CDR3: TGCGCCAGCAGCTCAAAACCCGGGACAGGGGTTGAAGCTTTCTTT. Protein: CASSSKPGTGVEAFF.

The CDR3 reads CASSYRARDEQYF. The CDR3 nucleotides are TGTGCCAGCAGTTACCGTGCTAGGGACGAGCAGTACTTC. V usage is TRBV6-6 and J usage is TRBJ2-7; no definite D call. Germline CDR1 MNHNY, CDR2 SVGAGI (reference sequence). Trimming left V 2 bases short and J 5 bases short, with 10 bases between. The CDR3 contains 13 residues.

This clone came up a few times. The genes are TRBV28 and TRBJ1-1, with 7 bases aligning to TRBD1. Germline lookup yields CDR1 MDHEN and CDR2 SYDVKM. The CDR3 loop spans 12 amino acids. V lost 6 bases, J lost 8 bases, and 6 bases stayed unmatched. This chain's CDR3 is CASRGQIKEAFF. The CDR3 DNA follows: TGTGCCAGCAGGGGACAGATCAAGGAAGCTTTCTTT.

This chain links TRBV28 with TRBJ1-5, with D unresolved. The V gene lost 7 bases and the J gene lost 2 bases, with 15 bases spanning the gap. The CDR3 length is 15 residues. Germline V gene data show CDR1 as MDHEN and CDR2 as SYDVKM. The CDR3 DNA follows: TGTGCCAGCACAAGTTTACCGAATGGCAATCAGCCCCAGCATTTT. Translating gives CASTSLPNGNQPQHF.

Turning to this clone: Distinct nucleotide sequences in the sample also encode this CDR3. The V gene is TRBV30, the J gene TRBJ2-6; no clear D. The length of the CDR3 is 16 residues. Trimming removed 0 bases at V and 0 bases at J, with 9 bases between. Germline V gene data show CDR1 as GTSNPN and CDR2 as SVGIG (reference sequence). The DNA for the CDR3 is TGTGCCTGGAGTGTTGGACGGATCTCTGGGGCCAACGTCCTGACTTTC. It is translated as CAWSVGRISGANVLTF.

The chain employs TRBV6-1 and TRBJ1-5, with D perhaps TRBD1 (6 bases). The germline V gene encodes CDR1 MNHNS and CDR2 SASEGT. This CDR3 contains 20 residues. The V gene lost 4 bases and the J gene lost 2 bases, with 27 bases spanning the gap. The chain's CDR3 is CASSGGYRVGASYRNQPQHF. The CDR3 nucleotides read TGTGCCAGCAGTGGGGGGTACAGGGTTGGGGCGTCCTATCGCAATCAGCCCCAGCATTTT.

V is TRBV7-2 and J is TRBJ2-1; the D gene could be TRBD1 or TRBD2 (5 bases each). The CDR3 extends over 15 amino acids. Deletions cut 5 bases from V and 4 bases from J, with 15 bases between. Germline lookup yields CDR1 SGHTA and CDR2 FQGNSA. In nucleotides, the CDR3 is TGTGCCAGCAGCAAATCCCGGGACCCTTACAATGAGCAGTTCTTC. Residues: CASSKSRDPYNEQFF.

J is TRBJ2-7 and V is TRBV25-1; a possible D gene is TRBD1 (6 bases). This CDR3 contains 14 residues. V gave up 7 bases and J gave up 6 bases, with 19 bases separating them. Germline V lookup: CDR1 MGHDK, CDR2 SYGVNS. CDR3 nucleotide sequence: TGTGCCAGCACAAGAACAGGGTCCCCCTCCGAGCAGTACTTC. This codes for CASTRTGSPSEQYF.

This clone was detected a few times. The CDR3, as DNA: TGTGCCAGCAGTATGACAGGGGGTGGCTACACCTTC. Encoded protein: CASSMTGGGYTF. The chain carries TRBV27 and TRBJ1-2; 9 bases map to TRBD1. V lost 5 bases to trimming and J lost 7 bases; unmatched junction nucleotides: 2. Germline CDR1 reads MNHEY; CDR2 reads SMNVEV (reference sequence). CDR3 length: 12 residues.

This chain joins TRBV10-3 and TRBJ1-5; D remains ambiguous. The CDR3 has 11 amino acids. CDR1 is ENHRY and CDR2 is SYGVKD in the germline V gene. Trimming shortened V by 8 bases and J by 6 bases, and 8 bases separated the two germline ends. CDR3 in DNA: TGTGCCATCGGCGTAGGTCAGCCCCAGCATTTT. Translation: CAIGVGQPQHF.

V usage is TRBV18 and J usage is TRBJ2-1, with no clear D. The germline V gene has CDR1 KGHSH and CDR2 LQKENI. This CDR3 has 16 amino acids. The V and J ends lost 3 bases and 1 base respectively, with 13 bases between them. CDR3 sequence reads: CASSPSALLSYNEQFF. The DNA for the CDR3 is TGTGCCAGCTCACCGTCGGCGCTATTATCCTACAATGAGCAGTTCTTC.

This clone came up once. V is TRBV7-2 and J is TRBJ2-7; possibly TRBD1 for D (6 bases). Germline CDR1 is SGHTA and CDR2 is FQGNSA. V was shortened by 4 bases and J by 3 bases, with 16 bases between the two germline ends. The CDR3 spans 15 residues. This CDR3 is CASSWMGRGGYEQYF. CDR3 sequence (DNA): TGTGCCAGCAGCTGGATGGGGAGAGGGGGCTACGAGCAGTACTTC.

The rearrangement uses TRBV28 and TRBJ2-7; D might be TRBD1 (5 bases). With 6 bases removed from V and 0 bases from J, the gap between germline ends came to 18 bases. Germline V gives CDR1 MDHEN, CDR2 SYDVKM. This CDR3 spans 16 amino acids. Here the CDR3 reads CASSYLQDAFSYEQYF. As DNA, the CDR3 is TGTGCCAGCAGCTACTTACAGGACGCATTCTCCTACGAGCAGTACTTC. The full variable domain, its missing parts supplied by reference TRBV28 and TRBJ2-7, is DVKVTQSSRYLVKRTGEKVFLECVQDMDHENMFWYRQDPGLGLRLIYFSYDVKMKEKGDIPEGYSVSREKKERFSLILESASTNQTSMYLCASSYLQDAFSYEQYFGPGTRLTVT.

V and J are TRBV5-4 and TRBJ1-4, with D possibly matching TRBD1 (5 bases). V lost 7 bases and J 5 bases, leaving 15 bases between the germline ends. Germline V lookup: CDR1 SGHNT, CDR2 YYREEE (reference sequence). This CDR3 contains 14 residues. CDR3 DNA: TGTGCCAGCCAGAGGGACGGGGGGAATGAAAAACTGTTTTTT. It yields the protein CASQRDGGNEKLFF.

This chain joins TRBV7-3 and TRBJ2-6; D not resolved. Germline V CDR1 and CDR2: SGHTA, FQGTGA. The CDR3 extends over 15 amino acids. The V end lost 5 bases, the J end lost 0 bases, and 8 bases lay between the germline ends. The CDR3 loop reads CASSPLSSGANVLTF. The DNA of the CDR3 is TGTGCCAGCAGCCCACTTAGCTCTGGGGCCAACGTCCTGACTTTC.

The chain joins TRBV9 to TRBJ2-1, with TRBD2 matching 9 bases. The CDR3 is made up of 15 amino acids. CDR1 SGDLS and CDR2 YYNGEE come from the germline V gene. V shed 0 bases, J shed 9 bases, and the junction held 7 bases outside the gene matches. The CDR3 DNA sequence: TGTGCCAGCAGCGTAGTCGGGACTAGCTTCGGTGAGCAGTTCTTC. Its protein is CASSVVGTSFGEQFF.

The chain uses TRBV7-2 and TRBJ1-1, with TRBD1 as a possible D gene (6 bases). V lost 5 bases to trimming and J lost 1 base, with 14 bases between them. Germline CDR1 SGHTA, CDR2 FQGNSA. The length of the CDR3 is 15 residues. This chain's CDR3 is CASSPWGGPNTEAFF. The CDR3 DNA reads TGTGCCAGCAGCCCGTGGGGGGGGCCGAACACTGAAGCTTTCTTT. The full variable domain, completed using reference TRBV7-2 and TRBJ1-1, is GAGVSQSPSNKVTEKGKDVELRCDPISGHTALYWYRQSLGQGLEFLIYFQGNSAPDKSGLPSDRFSAERTGGSVSTLTIQRTQQEDSAVYLCASSPWGGPNTEAFFGQGTRLTVV.

CDR3 loop: CASSTRFSGANVLTF. CDR3 in DNA: TGTGCCAGTAGTACTCGATTCTCTGGGGCCAACGTCCTGACTTTC. The V and J genes are TRBV19 and TRBJ2-6; D gene uncertain. There are 15 residues in the CDR3. The germline V gene has CDR1 LNHDA and CDR2 SQIVND (reference sequence). V lost 4 bases to trimming and J lost 0 bases, with 7 bases between them.

The chain has TRBV4-1 and TRBJ2-7; 14 bases align to TRBD2. The CDR3 totals 15 residues. J was trimmed by 8 bases and V by 2 bases; bases with no gene match: 5. CDR1 and CDR2 from the germline V gene are MGHRA and YSYEKL. CDR3 in DNA: TGCGCCAGCAGCCAAATGGGACTAGCGGGAGATCAGCAGTACTTC. Residues: CASSQMGLAGDQQYF.

The CDR3 protein is CASSLWPHEQYF. CDR3 sequence (DNA): TGTGCCAGCAGCTTATGGCCCCACGAGCAGTACTTC. The genes are TRBV13 and TRBJ2-7; D uncertain. Trimming took 2 bases from V and 5 from J, leaving 7 bases between them. Germline loops: CDR1 PRHDT, CDR2 FYEKMQ (reference sequence). The CDR3 has 12 amino acids.

The chain uses TRBV5-1 and TRBJ2-3, with TRBD1 identical over 9 bases. CDR3 size: 16 residues. Trimming at V came to 4 bases and at J to 2 bases, leaving 8 bases not matched to a gene. Germline-derived CDR1 and CDR2 are SGHRS and YFSETQ. The CDR3: CASSPPRQGVTDTQYF. The CDR3, as DNA: TGCGCCAGCAGCCCCCCGAGACAGGGGGTCACAGATACGCAGTATTTT.

This rearrangement joins TRBV5-8 to TRBJ2-7; D remains unclear. V lost 0 bases to trimming and J lost 7 bases, with 17 bases between them. In germline, CDR1 is SGHTS, CDR2 YDEGEE. The CDR3 has 15 residues. The CDR3 sequence: CASSLDGRWGLEQYF. The CDR3 nucleotides read TGTGCCAGCAGCTTGGATGGACGGTGGGGTTTGGAGCAGTACTTC.

This clone was picked up one time. The chain is built from TRBV27 and TRBJ1-2; 9 nucleotides match TRBD1. Germline CDR1 MNHEY, CDR2 SMNVEV (reference sequence). The CDR3 has 13 amino acids. The trim removed 6 bases at V and 8 bases at J, leaving 7 bases unmatched. This chain's CDR3 is CASRSTGGGGYTF. CDR3 DNA sequence: TGTGCCAGCAGGTCTACAGGGGGCGGCGGCTACACCTTC.

This clone occurred once. The J gene is TRBJ2-7, the V gene TRBV4-1; D not certain. V was pared by 0 bases and J by 4 bases, with 13 bases between. This CDR3 is 15 amino acids long. Looked up from germline, CDR1 is MGHRA and CDR2 is YSYEKL. The CDR3 DNA follows: TGCGCCAGCAGCCAAGATCTTAGCCTGACTTACGAGCAGTACTTC. Protein product: CASSQDLSLTYEQYF.

V usage is TRBV10-2 and J usage is TRBJ2-5; no reliable D call. Deletions cut 6 bases from V and 2 bases from J, with 4 bases between. This CDR3 has 11 amino acids. Germline CDR1 reads WSHSY; CDR2 reads SAAADI. CDR3 in amino acids: CASRQQETQYF. The CDR3 DNA sequence: TGCGCCAGCAGGCAACAAGAGACCCAGTACTTC.